The clone carrying this T cell receptor beta chain was recorded many times. The antigen is unknown. The sample comes from a study of neurological immune-mediated disorders. It was by 5'RACE with 10-nucleotide random UMIs that the cDNA was made. Via MiXCR, TCRdb re-called the 5' RACE reads, giving one row per CDR3 protein. The sample yields approximately 50,000 distinct CDR3 sequences, 3.8% seen once. General study results and limits: Phylogenetic grouping assigned the repertoires of 18 of 34 multiple sclerosis patients to a single cluster of related CDR3 sequences. This cluster may be a repertoire-level signature.

The origin of this receptor is a man between 60 and 75 years old with multiple sclerosis. The sequencing sample was made of PBMCs.

CDR3 nucleotides: TGCAGAAAAGGAAGAGATACGCAGTATTTT. Its protein product is CRKGRDTQYF. The chain employs TRBV20-1 and TRBJ2-3; D gene unclear. The CDR3 runs 10 residues. Per germline, CDR1 DFQATT and CDR2 SNEGSKA (reference sequence).